This note documents a single TCR beta chain sequence. The antigen is unknown. The PCR ran on 60 Vbeta and 13 Jbeta primers. In the original workflow: In a later analysis, of approximately 81 million unique beta chains, approximately 10 million appeared in at least two donors. The protocol was immunoSEQ multiplex PCR, while the TCRdb copy is restricted to in-frame clones and leaves out a portion. V, J and clone size are those of that table, while D and trimming were read from the DNA. This sample carries some 100,000 clones, more than 65% of them seen once, and the ten largest clones take approximately 1.2%. The data were obtained in a study of cytomegalovirus exposure and HLA in healthy donors. Study observations and caveats: An analysis was carried out later, and it reportedly showed fewer N-insertions in an Asian-associated ancestry cluster than the approximately 610-donor mean. Equally common other TCR beta chains were less clonally expanded than HLA-associated ones, a later analysis found. With further analysis later on, most CMV-associated TCR beta chains appeared HLA-restricted.

Trimming left V 2 bases short and J 1 base short, with 9 bases between. Germline values: CDR1 SGHTA, CDR2 FQGNSA. This CDR3 region has 15 residues. Sequenced: PBMCs. The chain uses TRBV7-2 and TRBJ1-5; TRBD1 is a possible D gene (6 bases). This TCR came from a woman younger than 35 in good health and CMV-seronegative. The CDR3 bases are TGTGCCAGCAGCTTATGGGGGACAAGCAATCAGCCCCAGCATTTT. Translating it yields CASSLWGTSNQPQHF.